This TCR beta chain was captured in a study of cytomegalovirus exposure and HLA in healthy donors. Germline-derived CDR1 and CDR2 are MGHRA and YSYEKL. The CDR3 spans 18 residues. V gave up 2 bases and J gave up 6 bases; unmatched junction bases: 18. PCR employed 60 Vbeta and 13 Jbeta primers. The assay was immunoSEQ multiplex PCR, and TCRdb's table has in-frame clones only and misses some. Found here are tens of thousands of clones; the top ten clones hold approximately 1.6%. This rearrangement joins TRBV4-1 to TRBJ1-2, with 7 bases that match TRBD1. The sequence was collected from a woman aged 55-69 years in good health and CMV-seronegative. The specimen sequenced was PBMCs. CDR3: CASSQPYRDRSRGNGYTF. DNA of the CDR3: TGCGCCAGCAGCCAACCCTATCGGGACAGATCGAGAGGGAATGGCTACACCTTC.